The next 18 T cell receptor beta chains were all read from a single sample in a study of immune characterization of retroperitoneal liposarcoma. TCRdb ran MiXCR on the PCR reads and lists one entry per CDR3 protein. The sample has more than 15,000 distinct CDR3 sequences, more than 35% seen once. The specimen sequenced was blood. The origin of the receptors is a male donor with retroperitoneal liposarcoma.

V usage is TRBV12-3 or TRBV12-4 and J usage is TRBJ2-4, with 10 bases identical to TRBD1. V lost 7 bases to trimming and J lost 8 bases; unmatched junction nucleotides: 8. The CDR3 sequence is 14 residues long. For the CDR3, the DNA is TGTGCCAGCACCCAACCGGACAGGGGGGACATTCAGTACTTC. Translating it yields CASTQPDRGDIQYF.

The rearrangement uses TRBV6-4 and TRBJ2-4; 9 bases map to TRBD1. The DNA end favors TRBJ2-1, so the J call may be wrong. Germline V gives CDR1 MRHNA, CDR2 SNTAGT. The CDR3 is 15 residues long. In DNA form, the CDR3 reads TGTGCCAGCAGTGACTCGACAGGGGGCTACAATGAGCAGTTCTTC. This encodes CASSDSTGGYNEQFF.

This clonotype appeared a few times. V is TRBV6-1 and J is TRBJ2-5; the D gene is possibly TRBD1 (5 bases). The end of the DNA is better explained by TRBJ2-7, so the J call may be wrong. This CDR3 region has 12 residues. Germline CDR1 and CDR2: MNHNS and SASEGT. CDR3 sequence reads: CASSTGSREQYF. CDR3 DNA sequence: TGTGCCAGCAGCACAGGTTCTCGCGAGCAGTACTTC.

The CDR3 is CASSDTAGARETQYF. The CDR3 nucleotides read TGTGCCAGCAGTGACACCGCGGGGGCAAGAGAGACCCAGTACTTC. This rearrangement joins TRBV6-4 to TRBJ2-5; D perhaps matches TRBD2 (7 bases). The length of the CDR3 is 15 residues. Germline CDR1 is MRHNA and CDR2 is SNTAGT. V lost 2 bases and J lost 4, with 14 bases in between.

The V and J genes are TRBV10-1 and TRBJ1-2; D remains ambiguous. Trimming stripped 3 bases from V and 3 bases from J, with 8 bases between. CDR3 size: 13 residues. Germline V gene sequence: CDR1 WNHNN, CDR2 SYGVQD (reference sequence). The CDR3 spells CASSDGRHYGYTF. CDR3 DNA: TGCGCCAGCAGTGACGGGCGGCACTATGGCTACACCTTC.

The chain carries TRBV6-8 and TRBJ2-3; a weak D match, TRBD1 (6 bases). Germline CDR1 reads MNHGY; CDR2 reads SAAAGT. Trimming cost V 5 bases and J 3 bases, with 12 bases left between them. This CDR3 is 14 amino acids long. CDR3 amino acids: CASSVRGRTDTQYF. CDR3 DNA sequence: TGTGCCAGCAGTGTCAGGGGAAGGACAGATACGCAGTATTTT.

Points on this clonotype: The conserved phenylalanine or tryptophan is not found at the CDR3 terminus, so this likely reflects a read error. The chain is built from TRBV7-2 and TRBJ2-5; 7 positions match TRBD2. The CDR3 runs 16 residues. Germline CDR1 reads SGHTA; CDR2 reads FQGNSA. V lost 1 base, J lost 2 bases, and 7 bases stayed unmatched. The CDR3 loop reads CASSLGGSGSQETQYP. Here the CDR3 DNA reads TGTGCCAGCAGCTTAGGTGGTAGCGGGTCTCAAGAGACCCAGTACCCC.

The chain couples TRBV12-3 or TRBV12-4 to TRBJ1-6; TRBD1 matches at 8 bases. V was clipped by 6 bases and J by 13 bases; unmatched bases: 14. This CDR3 has 15 amino acids. The CDR3: CASRMGQVDNYPLHF. The DNA of the CDR3 is TGTGCCAGCAGAATGGGACAGGTTGATAATTACCCCCTCCACTTT.

The chain combines TRBV6-5 with TRBJ2-5; 10 nucleotides match TRBD2. Germline V lookup: CDR1 MNHEY, CDR2 SVGAGI. The CDR3 totals 14 residues. V lost 6 bases, J lost 1 base, and 2 bases stayed unmatched. The CDR3 region has the DNA TGTGCCAGCAGGGTAGCGGGAGGCCAAGAGACCCAGTACTTC. Its translation: CASRVAGGQETQYF.

The gene calls are TRBV6-6 and TRBJ2-1; D is unclear. The J call may be wrong; the DNA end is better matched by TRBJ2-7. This CDR3 comprises 14 residues. CDR1 is MNHNY and CDR2 is SVGAGI in the germline V gene (reference sequence). Here the CDR3 DNA reads TGTGCCAGCAGTTACGTTGTCAGATACAATGAGCAGTACTTC. This codes for CASSYVVRYNEQYF.

This chain links TRBV12-3 or TRBV12-4 with TRBJ2-3; the match to TRBD1 covers 7 bases. This CDR3 is 14 amino acids long. Trimming removed 3 bases from V and 1 base from J; junction bases left unmatched: 1. The chain's CDR3 is CASSFTGGTDTQYF. CDR3 DNA: TGTGCCAGCAGTTTTACAGGGGGCACAGATACGCAGTATTTT.

V is TRBV6-1 and J is TRBJ2-3; D unresolved. The germline V gene has CDR1 MNHNS and CDR2 SASEGT. This CDR3 region has 15 residues. V lost 2 bases, J lost 2 bases, and 11 bases lay in between. In DNA form, the CDR3 reads TGTGCCAGCAGTGAATCAATGGGATCCACAGATACGCAGTATTTT. Translating gives CASSESMGSTDTQYF.

This clonotype was picked up a small number of times. Sequence at one end of the junction differs from germline and may be a read error. The chain joins TRBV6-1 to TRBJ2-1; TRBD2 matches 13 bases. The length of the CDR3 is 11 residues. The V gene's germline CDR1 is MNHNS and CDR2 SASEGT. CDR3 coding DNA: TGTGCCTGGACTAGCGGGAGATTAGGGTACTTC. Encoded protein: CAWTSGRLGYF.

For this clonotype: A much larger clone differs from this one at a single base, so this may be a read error. The chain is built from TRBV7-2 and TRBJ2-4; the D gene could be TRBD1 or TRBD2 (5 bases each). The better agreement between TRBJ2-7 and the DNA end casts doubt on the J call. The CDR3 loop spans 15 amino acids. The germline gives CDR1 SGHTA, CDR2 FQGNSA. This CDR3 is CASSSMWGSSYEQYF. The CDR3 DNA reads as TGTGCCAGCAGCTCCATGTGGGGGAGCTCCTACGAGCAGTACTTC.

Comments on this clonotype: A much larger clonotype is one base distant, so this may be a read error. This chain joins TRBV7-8 and TRBJ2-1; 10 nucleotides match TRBD2. In germline, CDR1 is SGHVS, CDR2 FQNEAQ. CDR3 length equals 17 residues. The DNA for the CDR3 is TGTGCCAGCAGCTTATTAGCGGGGGGACTCTCCTACAATGAGCAGTTATTC. Its translation is CASSLLAGGLSYNEQLF.

This clonotype was counted between two and nine times. This chain connects TRBV6-1 to TRBJ1-5, with a tentative D call TRBD1 (5 bases). Trimming stripped 1 base from V and 3 bases from J, with 13 bases between. Germline V gene lookup returns CDR1 MNHNS and CDR2 SASEGT. The CDR3 is made up of 16 amino acids. CDR3 bases: TGTGCCAGCAGTGAAGGGGGACTTTTCCTCAATCAGCCCCAGCATTTT. Translated: CASSEGGLFLNQPQHF.

This chain joins TRBV11-3 and TRBJ1-1; no clear D. V was clipped by 6 bases and J by 2 bases, with 4 bases between them. The CDR3 spans 11 residues. Germline V gene data show CDR1 as SGHNT and CDR2 as YENEEA. The CDR3 region has the DNA TGTGCCAGCAGTGGAAACACTGAAGCTTTCTTT. Protein product: CASSGNTEAFF.

This clonotype was recorded many times. At one boundary the junction diverges from the germline segment, which might be a read error. J is TRBJ2-1 and V is TRBV6-1; no firm D call. The end of the DNA fits TRBJ2-7 better, so the J call may be wrong. The CDR3 has 15 amino acids. Germline CDR1 MNHNS, CDR2 SASEGT. The CDR3 nucleotides read TGTGCCAGCACCCCGGTCCCTGGGGTTTCCTCCGAGCAGTACTTC. Protein product: CASTPVPGVSSEQYF.